The TCR beta chain under discussion was sequenced for a study of shared clonotypes between healthy human individuals. The overall study: The study used three CD4 naive, three CD4 memory, two CD8 naive and one CD8 memory plate per donor.

About this clone itself: The antigen remains undetermined.

Study-wide points: Generation probability values for non-shared clonotypes were lower than those for clonotypes shared by all four donors.

V shed 8 bases and J shed 4 bases, with 21 bases lying between them. The length of the CDR3 is 16 residues. Germline CDR1 and CDR2: LNHNV and YYDKDF (reference sequence). Only in-frame clones appear in the TCRdb table, and some are missing; sequencing was by immunoSEQ multiplex PCR. The sample shows approximately 1.5 million clones, less than 99% of them seen only once. The authors divided CD4+ cells into CD45RA+ naive and CD45RA-negative memory subsets. Sequences were obtained from naive CD4+ T cells sorted from blood. Specified subset: CD45RA+ positively selected. The rearrangement joins TRBV15 to TRBJ1-3; D ambiguous. The receptor's source is a man under 40 in good health. In DNA form, the CDR3 reads TGTGCCACCTCTACCGGCGGGCGGGAGGCCGGAAACACCATATATTTT. As protein: CATSTGGREAGNTIYF.